This T cell receptor beta chain is from a study of CD8+CD57+ T cells in acquired aplastic anemia. Genomic DNA, the template, was used for profiling of the TCR beta VDJ and CDR3. Each CDR3 protein is one row after TCRdb ran MiXCR on the reads. The sample lists under 200,000 distinct CDR3 sequences; 48% were seen once. All sequencing subjects had displayed CD8+CD57+ cell expansion on flow cytometry. Each patient gave a blood sample that was collected before any therapy had been received. The germline CDR1 and CDR2 sequences are SGHVS and FNYEAQ. V was shortened by 5 bases and J by 4 bases, with 6 bases between the two germline ends. The CDR3 length is 13 residues.

Sequencing was carried out using sorted CD4+, CD8+, or CD8+CD57+ T cells (not recorded which) from PBMCs. This sequence joins TRBV7-6 and TRBJ1-6, with a tentative D call TRBD1 (5 bases). The TCR was taken from a human donor with aplastic anemia. CDR3 DNA sequence: TGTGCCAGCAGCCGGGGGTATAATTCACCCCTCCACTTT. Its protein product is CASSRGYNSPLHF. The full variable domain, in which reference TRBV7-6 and TRBJ1-6 provide the parts outside the CDR3, is GAGVSQSPRYKVTKRGQDVALRCDPISGHVSLYWYRQALGQGPEFLTYFNYEAQQDKSGLPNDRFSAERPEGSISTLTIQRTEQRDSAMYRCASSRGYNSPLHFGNGTRLTVT.